The 32 T cell receptor beta chains listed next were all sequenced from one sample in a study of cytomegalovirus exposure and HLA in healthy donors. The primer mix had 60 Vbeta and 13 Jbeta primers. Generated by immunoSEQ multiplex PCR, the TCRdb table keeps only in-frame clones and is missing some. The table records approximately 60,000 clones, 75% to 85% of them present only once. Source material: PBMCs. All receptors derive from a man aged 30 to 45 in good health and CMV-seronegative.

The J gene is TRBJ1-2, the V gene TRBV9; TRBD1 agrees at 9 bases. The V segment lost 4 bases and the J segment 8 bases; nucleotides outside the gene matches: 9. The V gene's germline CDR1 is SGDLS and CDR2 YYNGEE. The CDR3 spans 14 residues. The CDR3 sequence is CASSPRTGDGGYTF. In nucleotides, the CDR3 is TGTGCCAGCAGCCCGCGGACAGGGGATGGGGGCTACACCTTC.

This clone appeared once. The V and J genes are TRBV6-4 and TRBJ1-1, with 8 positions matching TRBD1. CDR1 and CDR2 (germline): MRHNA, SNTAGT. This CDR3 spans 14 amino acids. V was clipped by 6 bases and J by 3 bases; unmatched bases: 6. For the CDR3, the DNA is TGTGCCAGCAGCGCCAGGGGGCCGGACACTGAAGCTTTCTTT. Amino acid sequence: CASSARGPDTEAFF.

The chain joins TRBV6-5 to TRBJ1-2; the match to TRBD1 covers 7 bases. This CDR3 is built from 15 residues. In germline, CDR1 is MNHEY, CDR2 SVGAGI. With V trimmed by 7 bases and J by 5 bases, 13 bases remained unmatched. The CDR3 DNA reads as TGTGCCAGCATGCCCCACCGGGGACAGACTTATGGCTACACCTTC. It encodes CASMPHRGQTYGYTF.

The chain employs TRBV7-2 and TRBJ1-6; no clear D. The CDR3 has 12 amino acids. V lost 3 bases and J 5 bases, leaving 2 bases between the germline ends. The germline V gene encodes CDR1 SGHTA and CDR2 FQGNSA. CDR3 loop: CASSFNNSPLHF. The CDR3 DNA follows: TGTGCCAGCAGCTTCAATAATTCACCCCTCCACTTT.

The J gene is TRBJ2-1, the V gene TRBV29-1; TRBD2 agrees at 12 bases. Per the germline V gene, CDR1 is SQVTM and CDR2 is ANQGSEA. The J segment lost 3 bases and the V segment lost 8 bases, leaving 5 bases of the junction unmatched. The CDR3 is made up of 14 amino acids. The CDR3 region has the DNA TGCAGCTCCGGACTAGCGGGACTCTACAATGAGCAGTTCTTC. It translates to CSSGLAGLYNEQFF.

The chain uses TRBV19 and TRBJ2-2; 7 bases line up with TRBD2. Germline V gives CDR1 LNHDA, CDR2 SQIVND (reference sequence). The CDR3 consists of 15 residues. After removal of 4 bases from V and 2 bases from J, the junction contained 4 bases not matched to a gene. CDR3 residues: CASSTRDYNTGELFF. DNA of the CDR3: TGTGCCAGTAGTACCCGGGACTATAACACCGGGGAGCTGTTTTTT.

The rearrangement joins TRBV12-5 to TRBJ2-5; tentatively, D is TRBD1 (5 bases). Trimming left V 1 base short and J 2 bases short, with 17 bases between. CDR3 size: 17 residues. In germline, CDR1 is LGHNT, CDR2 FRNRAP. CDR3 in amino acids: CASGLGRSRTGQETQYF. Here the CDR3 DNA reads TGTGCTAGTGGTTTGGGTCGCTCTAGAACAGGACAAGAGACCCAGTACTTC.

J is TRBJ2-4 and V is TRBV19; 7 nucleotides align to TRBD2. Germline loops: CDR1 LNHDA, CDR2 SQIVND (reference sequence). Unmatched junction bases numbered 9, after V lost 1 base and J lost 0 bases. CDR3 size: 18 residues. The CDR3 reads CASSIGGGGTLAKNIQYF. CDR3 nucleotides: TGTGCCAGTAGTATAGGTGGCGGGGGTACGCTAGCCAAAAACATTCAGTACTTC.

The chain carries TRBV6-1 and TRBJ1-2; D call uncertain. The CDR3 length is 14 residues. V shed 4 bases and J shed 4 bases, with 13 bases lying between them. The germline CDR1 and CDR2 sequences are MNHNS and SASEGT. CDR3 amino acids: CASSGAEISYGYTF. The CDR3, as DNA: TGTGCCAGCAGTGGGGCCGAAATTTCCTATGGCTACACCTTC.

The chain employs TRBV7-9 and TRBJ2-1, with D tentatively TRBD1 (6 bases). Germline-derived CDR1 and CDR2 are SEHNR and FQNEAQ (reference sequence). The CDR3 runs 16 residues. The V end was cut by 10 bases, the J end by 0 bases, with 19 bases between. The CDR3 nucleotides read TGTGCCACGAAGGGGGAGATAAAGAACTCCTACAATGAGCAGTTCTTC. Residues: CATKGEIKNSYNEQFF.

This rearrangement joins TRBV19 to TRBJ1-5, with TRBD1 matching over 10 bases. Germline V gives CDR1 LNHDA, CDR2 SQIVND (reference sequence). V was clipped by 3 bases and J by 6 bases; unmatched bases: 8. This CDR3 has 16 residues. This CDR3 is CASSMRTGGSFQPQHF. The DNA of the CDR3 is TGTGCCAGTAGTATGAGGACAGGGGGAAGTTTTCAGCCCCAGCATTTT.

The chain carries TRBV2 and TRBJ2-7, with 8 positions matching TRBD2. Germline V gene data show CDR1 as SNHLY and CDR2 as FYNNEI. With 5 bases clipped from V and 1 base from J, the junction kept 4 bases outside the gene matches. The CDR3 has 14 amino acids. The DNA for the CDR3 is TGTGCCAGCAGTCAGACTAGCGCGTCCTACGAGCAGTACTTC. It translates to CASSQTSASYEQYF.

The rearrangement joins TRBV6-5 to TRBJ1-3, with D unclear. The CDR3 is 13 residues long. Germline lookup yields CDR1 MNHEY and CDR2 SVGAGI. V was clipped by 6 bases and J by 0 bases, with 6 bases between them. The CDR3 sequence is CASRLNSGNTIYF. Written as DNA, the CDR3 is TGTGCCAGCAGACTGAACTCTGGAAACACCATATATTTT.

J is TRBJ1-4 and V is TRBV7-9; D remains unclear. V was shortened by 0 bases and J by 6 bases, with 8 bases between the two germline ends. This CDR3 is built from 14 residues. CDR1 and CDR2 (germline): SEHNR, FQNEAQ (reference sequence). CDR3 sequence reads: CASSLALNYEKLFF. The CDR3 coding sequence is TGTGCCAGCAGCTTAGCCCTTAATTATGAAAAACTGTTTTTT.

V gene TRBV6-5 combines with J gene TRBJ2-7; 9 nucleotides agree with TRBD2. The CDR3 extends over 15 amino acids. V lost 0 bases and J lost 0; bases outside the gene matches: 0. Germline values: CDR1 MNHEY, CDR2 SVGAGI. CDR3 DNA sequence: TGTGCCAGCAGTTACTCTAGCGGGAGCTCCTACGAGCAGTACTTC. Its protein is CASSYSSGSSYEQYF.

V is TRBV7-8 and J is TRBJ2-3, with 9 bases lining up with TRBD2. The CDR3 sequence is 18 residues long. After removal of 4 bases from V and 6 bases from J, the junction contained 17 bases not matched to a gene. Germline CDR1 and CDR2: SGHVS and FQNEAQ. CDR3 loop: CASSSKGPIAGEGDTQYF. For the CDR3, the DNA is TGTGCCAGCAGCTCTAAGGGGCCCATAGCGGGGGAGGGGGATACGCAGTATTTT.

This clone showed up just once. V and J are TRBV9 and TRBJ2-7; 10 positions match TRBD2. V lost 2 bases to trimming and J lost 3 bases; unmatched junction nucleotides: 5. The CDR3 consists of 15 residues. Germline V CDR1 and CDR2: SGDLS, YYNGEE. CDR3 bases: TGTGCCAGCAGCGTCAGCCCTAGCGGGGGCTACGAGCAGTACTTC. Translating it yields CASSVSPSGGYEQYF.

This chain joins TRBV13 and TRBJ2-7; 7 bases are a match to TRBD2. The CDR3 consists of 15 residues. Germline V gene data show CDR1 as PRHDT and CDR2 as FYEKMQ (reference sequence). J lost 4 bases, V lost 5 bases, and 11 bases had no gene match. The CDR3 DNA reads TGTGCCAGCAGCCACACCCGGCTAGCGGATTACGAGCAGTACTTC. Its protein is CASSHTRLADYEQYF.

V gene TRBV30 combines with J gene TRBJ1-2, with D uncertain. CDR1 is GTSNPN, CDR2 SVGIG, per germline (reference sequence). The CDR3 length is 13 residues. With 4 bases removed from V and 5 bases from J, the gap between germline ends came to 14 bases. The CDR3 spells CAWTGVARYGYTF. CDR3 in DNA: TGTGCCTGGACGGGAGTGGCTAGGTATGGCTACACCTTC.

The V and J genes are TRBV19 and TRBJ1-1; D unclear. The CDR3 covers 13 residues. Germline V CDR1 and CDR2: LNHDA, SQIVND (reference sequence). V shed 5 bases and J shed 2 bases, with 9 bases lying between them. The CDR3 protein is CASSYTVNTEAFF. The CDR3 coding sequence is TGTGCCAGTAGTTACACAGTTAACACTGAAGCTTTCTTT.

The genes are TRBV11-2 and TRBJ2-7; 8 bases match TRBD2. The germline CDR1 and CDR2 sequences are SGHAT and FQNNGV. The CDR3 has 14 residues. V shed 5 bases and J 2 bases; nucleotides not matched to a gene: 5. The CDR3 DNA reads as TGTGCCAGCAGCATTACTAGCGGCCCCTACGAGCAGTACTTC. Translated, it gives CASSITSGPYEQYF.

The rearrangement uses TRBV6-5 and TRBJ2-1; 9 bases agree with TRBD1. The V segment lost 5 bases and the J segment 6 bases; nucleotides outside the gene matches: 5. This CDR3 is 14 amino acids long. Germline loops: CDR1 MNHEY, CDR2 SVGAGI. The CDR3: CASSAGTGSNEQFF. In DNA form, the CDR3 reads TGTGCCAGCAGTGCCGGGACAGGGAGCAATGAGCAGTTCTTC.

A few counts support this clone. V usage is TRBV7-2 and J usage is TRBJ1-1, with a weak D call TRBD1 (5 bases). Trimming removed 4 bases at V and 1 base at J, with 13 bases between. The CDR3 consists of 15 residues. Looked up from germline, CDR1 is SGHTA and CDR2 is FQGNSA. The CDR3 loop is CASSSSLGQNTEAFF. CDR3 bases: TGTGCCAGCAGCTCCAGTCTCGGACAGAACACTGAAGCTTTCTTT.

V is TRBV18 and J is TRBJ2-7; 10 nucleotides align to TRBD2. This CDR3 spans 16 amino acids. The trim removed 6 bases at V and 4 bases at J, leaving 12 bases unmatched. Germline lookup yields CDR1 KGHSH and CDR2 LQKENI. The CDR3 loop reads CASSPWGSGRQYEQYF. The CDR3 nucleotides read TGTGCCAGCTCGCCGTGGGGTAGCGGGAGGCAGTACGAGCAGTACTTC.

J is TRBJ2-7 and V is TRBV6-1; 14 bases fit TRBD2. There are 15 residues in the CDR3. Germline CDR1 and CDR2: MNHNS and SASEGT. Trimming took 7 bases from V and 6 from J; bases not matched to a gene: 8. The CDR3 loop reads CASTRLAGGGAEQYF. In DNA form, the CDR3 reads TGTGCCAGCACCCGACTAGCGGGGGGGGGCGCCGAGCAGTACTTC.

This clone occurred a few times. The chain combines TRBV5-6 with TRBJ2-7; perhaps TRBD1 as D (5 bases). V shed 6 bases and J shed 5 bases, with 18 bases lying between them. CDR3 length: 14 residues. CDR1 and CDR2 (germline): SGHDT, YYEEEE. As DNA, the CDR3 is TGTGCCAGCACCCTGGGGCTAGGTATGAACGAGCAGTACTTC. Translating it yields CASTLGLGMNEQYF.

In nucleotides, the CDR3 is TGTGCCAGCAGCTCCATACGCACAGGGGGCACTGAAGCTTTCTTT. Translation: CASSSIRTGGTEAFF. This chain uses TRBV5-8 with TRBJ1-1; 8 bases agree with TRBD1. The trim removed 3 bases at V and 4 bases at J, leaving 8 bases unmatched. CDR1 and CDR2 (germline): SGHTS, YDEGEE. The CDR3 contains 15 residues.

The chain links TRBV14 to TRBJ2-1; no firm D call. The CDR3 consists of 17 residues. The ends were cut back, 5 bases at V and 9 bases at J, with 26 bases in the middle. CDR1 is SGHDN, CDR2 FVKESK, per germline. The CDR3 coding sequence is TGTGCCAGCAGCTCAATAGAGGTGCCGACTGGCTTTCGTGAGCAGTTCTTC. This sequence encodes CASSSIEVPTGFREQFF.

The chain combines TRBV6-5 with TRBJ1-2; TRBD1 matches at 9 bases. V lost 4 bases, J lost 6 bases, and 9 bases stayed unmatched. The CDR3 extends over 15 amino acids. Per germline, CDR1 MNHEY and CDR2 SVGAGI. Written as DNA, the CDR3 is TGTGCCAGCAGTTCTCCCAGGGGACAGGGTAATGGCTACACCTTC. Translation: CASSSPRGQGNGYTF.

This chain joins TRBV4-3 and TRBJ2-3; TRBD2 might be the D (7 bases). V was shortened by 0 bases and J by 4 bases, with 11 bases between the two germline ends. Germline CDR1 LGHNA, CDR2 YSLEER. The CDR3 sequence is 15 residues long. CDR3 sequence (DNA): TGCGCCAGCAGCCAAGATTGGGGGGGCGCAGATACGCAGTATTTT. This encodes CASSQDWGGADTQYF.

Details on this clone: This CDR3 is also generated by other DNA sequences in the sample. The chain employs TRBV6-6 and TRBJ1-1, with TRBD1 matching 7 bases. CDR1 is MNHNY and CDR2 is SVGAGI in the germline V gene (reference sequence). The CDR3 loop spans 15 amino acids. The V and J ends lost 4 bases and 3 bases, in that order; junction bases with no gene match: 8. The CDR3 spells CASSSPEQGYTEAFF. The CDR3 DNA is TGTGCCAGCAGTTCCCCCGAACAGGGGTACACTGAAGCTTTCTTT.

V gene TRBV9 combines with J gene TRBJ2-5; 11 bases are a match to TRBD2. In germline, CDR1 is SGDLS, CDR2 YYNGEE. Losses at the gene ends were 3 bases for V and 7 bases for J; bases not matched to a gene: 5. There are 14 residues in the CDR3. This CDR3 is CASSAGLAEGTQYF. CDR3 DNA: TGTGCCAGCAGCGCGGGACTAGCGGAGGGGACCCAGTACTTC.